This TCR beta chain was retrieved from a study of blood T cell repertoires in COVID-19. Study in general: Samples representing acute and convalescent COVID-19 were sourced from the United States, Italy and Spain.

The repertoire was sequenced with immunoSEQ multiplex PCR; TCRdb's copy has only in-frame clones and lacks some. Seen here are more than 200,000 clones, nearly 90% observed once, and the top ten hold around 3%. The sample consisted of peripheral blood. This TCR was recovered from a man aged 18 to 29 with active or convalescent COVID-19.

CDR3 in amino acids: CASSFNNPIYF. The DNA of the CDR3 is TGTGCCAGCAGCTTCAACAACCCCATATATTTT. This chain links TRBV7-9 with TRBJ1-3, with no clear D. The CDR3 loop spans 11 amino acids. Germline assignment: CDR1 SEHNR and CDR2 FQNEAQ (reference sequence). V was cut by 3 bases and J by 11 bases, with 8 bases left in between. The full variable domain, its missing parts supplied by reference TRBV7-9 and TRBJ1-3, is DTGVSQNPRHKITKRGQNVTFRCDPISEHNRLYWYRQTLGQGPEFLTYFQNEAQLEKSRLLSDRFSAERPKGSFSTLEIQRTEQGDSAMYLCASSFNNPIYFGEGSWLTVV.